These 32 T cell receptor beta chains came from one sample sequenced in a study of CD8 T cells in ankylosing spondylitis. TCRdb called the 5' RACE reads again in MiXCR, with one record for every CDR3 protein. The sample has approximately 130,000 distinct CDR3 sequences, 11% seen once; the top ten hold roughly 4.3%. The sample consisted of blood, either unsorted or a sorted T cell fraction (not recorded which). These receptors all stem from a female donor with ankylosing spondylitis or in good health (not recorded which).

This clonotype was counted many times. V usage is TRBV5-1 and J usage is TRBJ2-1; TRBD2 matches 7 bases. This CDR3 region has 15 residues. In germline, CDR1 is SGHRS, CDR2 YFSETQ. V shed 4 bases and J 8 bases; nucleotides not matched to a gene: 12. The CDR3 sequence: CASSLWEGSRDEQFF. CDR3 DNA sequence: TGCGCCAGCAGCCTTTGGGAGGGTTCTAGGGATGAGCAGTTCTTC.

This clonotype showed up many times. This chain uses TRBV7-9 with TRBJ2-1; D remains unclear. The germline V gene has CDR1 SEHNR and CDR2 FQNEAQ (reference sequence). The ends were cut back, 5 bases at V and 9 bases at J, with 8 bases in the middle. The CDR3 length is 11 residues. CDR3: CASSPAREQFF. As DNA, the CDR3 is TGTGCCAGCAGCCCGGCTCGTGAGCAGTTCTTC.

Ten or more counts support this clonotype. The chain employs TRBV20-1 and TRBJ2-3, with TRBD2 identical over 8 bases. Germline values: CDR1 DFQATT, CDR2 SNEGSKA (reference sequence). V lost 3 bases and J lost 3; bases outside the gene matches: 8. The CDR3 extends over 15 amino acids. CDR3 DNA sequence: TGCAGTGCTAGGCGGACTAGCCGGGGTACAGATACGCAGTATTTT. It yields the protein CSARRTSRGTDTQYF.

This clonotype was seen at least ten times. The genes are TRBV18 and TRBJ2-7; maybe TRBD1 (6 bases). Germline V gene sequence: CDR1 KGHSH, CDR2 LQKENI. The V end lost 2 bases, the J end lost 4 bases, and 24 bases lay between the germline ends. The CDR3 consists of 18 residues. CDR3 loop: CASSPTVPGQRGSYEQYF. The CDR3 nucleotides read TGTGCCAGCTCACCAACAGTGCCCGGACAGAGGGGGTCTTACGAGCAGTACTTC.

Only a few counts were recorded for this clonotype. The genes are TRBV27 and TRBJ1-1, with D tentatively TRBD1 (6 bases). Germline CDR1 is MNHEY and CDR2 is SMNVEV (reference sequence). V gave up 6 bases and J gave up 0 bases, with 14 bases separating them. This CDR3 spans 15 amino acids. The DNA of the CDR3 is TGTGCCAGCAGGCTCGGAGGGACACTGAACACTGAAGCTTTCTTT. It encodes CASRLGGTLNTEAFF.

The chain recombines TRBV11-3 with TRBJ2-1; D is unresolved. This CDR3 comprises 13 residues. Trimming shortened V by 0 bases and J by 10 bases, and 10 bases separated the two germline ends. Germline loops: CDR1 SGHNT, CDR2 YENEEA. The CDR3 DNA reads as TGTGCCAGCAGCTTAGATTGGGCTAAGGAGCAGTTCTTC. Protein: CASSLDWAKEQFF.

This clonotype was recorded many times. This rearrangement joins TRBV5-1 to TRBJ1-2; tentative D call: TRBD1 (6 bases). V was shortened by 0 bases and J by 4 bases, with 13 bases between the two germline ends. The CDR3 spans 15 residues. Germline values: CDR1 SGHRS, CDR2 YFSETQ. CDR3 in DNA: TGCGCCAGCAGCTTGGTTTTGGCAGGGGTCTATGGCTACACCTTC. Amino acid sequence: CASSLVLAGVYGYTF.

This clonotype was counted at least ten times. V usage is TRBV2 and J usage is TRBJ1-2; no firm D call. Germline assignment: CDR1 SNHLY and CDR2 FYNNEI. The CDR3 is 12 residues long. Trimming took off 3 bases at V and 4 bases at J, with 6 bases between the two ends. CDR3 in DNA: TGTGCCAGCAGTGAGTTAAGCTATGGCTACACCTTC. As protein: CASSELSYGYTF.

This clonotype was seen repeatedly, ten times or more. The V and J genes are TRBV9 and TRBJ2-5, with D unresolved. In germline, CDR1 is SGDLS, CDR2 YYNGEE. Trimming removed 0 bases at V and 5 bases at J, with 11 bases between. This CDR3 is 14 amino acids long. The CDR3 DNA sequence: TGTGCCAGCAGCGTAGCGGCTAATTGGGAGACCCAGTACTTC. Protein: CASSVAANWETQYF. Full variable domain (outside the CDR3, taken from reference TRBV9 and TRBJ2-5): DSGVTQTPKHLITATGQRVTLRCSPRSGDLSVYWYQQSLDQGLQFLIQYYNGEERAKGNILERFSAQQFPDLHSELNLSSLELGDSALYFCASSVAANWETQYFGPGTRLLVL.

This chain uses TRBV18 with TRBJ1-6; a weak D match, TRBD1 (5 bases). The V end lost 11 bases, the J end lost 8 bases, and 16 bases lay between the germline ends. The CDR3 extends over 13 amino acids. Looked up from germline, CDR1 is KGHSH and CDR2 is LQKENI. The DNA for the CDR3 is TGTGCCGCCTCCGGGGCCGCGGATTCACCCCTCCACTTT. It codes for CAASGAADSPLHF. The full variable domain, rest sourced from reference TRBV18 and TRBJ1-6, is NAGVMQNPRHLVRRRGQEARLRCSPMKGHSHVYWYRQLPEEGLKFMVYLQKENIIDESGMPKERFSAEFPKEGPSILRIQQVVRGDSAAYFCAASGAADSPLHFGNGTRLTVT.

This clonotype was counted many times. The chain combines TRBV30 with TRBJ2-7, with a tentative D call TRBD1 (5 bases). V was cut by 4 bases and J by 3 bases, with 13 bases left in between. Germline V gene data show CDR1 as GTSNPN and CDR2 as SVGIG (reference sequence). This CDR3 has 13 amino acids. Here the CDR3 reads CAWKGDRGYEQYF. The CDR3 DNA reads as TGTGCCTGGAAAGGTGACAGAGGCTACGAGCAGTACTTC. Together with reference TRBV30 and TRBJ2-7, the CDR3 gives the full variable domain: SQTIHQWPATLVQPVGSPLSLECTVEGTSNPNLYWYRQAAGRGLQLLFYSVGIGQISSEVPQNLSASRPQDRQFILSSKKLLLSDSGFYLCAWKGDRGYEQYFGPGTRLTVT.

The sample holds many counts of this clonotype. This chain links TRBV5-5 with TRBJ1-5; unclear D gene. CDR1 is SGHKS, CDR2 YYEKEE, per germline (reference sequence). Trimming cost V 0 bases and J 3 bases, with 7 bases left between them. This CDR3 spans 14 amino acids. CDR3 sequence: CASSLGPDNQPQHF. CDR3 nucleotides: TGTGCCAGCAGCTTGGGTCCAGACAATCAGCCCCAGCATTTT.

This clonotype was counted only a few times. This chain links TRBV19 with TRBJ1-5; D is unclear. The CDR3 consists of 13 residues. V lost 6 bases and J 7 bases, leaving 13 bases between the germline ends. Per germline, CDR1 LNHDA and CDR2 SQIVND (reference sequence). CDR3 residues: CASSPLPRQPQHF. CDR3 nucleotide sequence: TGTGCCAGTAGCCCCCTCCCGAGGCAGCCCCAGCATTTT.

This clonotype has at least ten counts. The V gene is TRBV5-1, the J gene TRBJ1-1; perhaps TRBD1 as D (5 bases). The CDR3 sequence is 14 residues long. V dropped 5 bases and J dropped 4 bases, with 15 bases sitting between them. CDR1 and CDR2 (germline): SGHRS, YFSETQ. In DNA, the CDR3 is TGCGCCAGCAGAGCCGCCTGGGGGGGCACTGAAGCTTTCTTT. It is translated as CASRAAWGGTEAFF.

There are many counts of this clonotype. The CDR3 nucleotides are TGTGCCATCAGTGAGCCTACCTACGAGCAGTACTTC. This encodes CAISEPTYEQYF. The genes are TRBV10-3 and TRBJ2-7; D remains unclear. Germline V CDR1 and CDR2: ENHRY, SYGVKD. V was trimmed by 2 bases and J by 2 bases, leaving 4 bases between them. The CDR3 contains 12 residues.

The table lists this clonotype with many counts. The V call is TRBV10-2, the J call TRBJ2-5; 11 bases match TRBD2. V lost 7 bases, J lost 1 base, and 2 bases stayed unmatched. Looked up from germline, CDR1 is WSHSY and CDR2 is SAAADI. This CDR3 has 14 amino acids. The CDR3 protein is CASTSGGSQETQYF. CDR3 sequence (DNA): TGCGCCAGCACTAGCGGGGGGTCCCAAGAGACCCAGTACTTC.

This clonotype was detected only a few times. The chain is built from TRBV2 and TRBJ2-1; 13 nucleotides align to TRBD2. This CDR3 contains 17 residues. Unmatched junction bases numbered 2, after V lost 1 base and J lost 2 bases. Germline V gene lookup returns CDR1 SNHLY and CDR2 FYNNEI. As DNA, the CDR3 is TGTGCCAGCAGTGAAGTGGGACTAGCGGGACCCTACAATGAGCAGTTCTTC. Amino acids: CASSEVGLAGPYNEQFF.

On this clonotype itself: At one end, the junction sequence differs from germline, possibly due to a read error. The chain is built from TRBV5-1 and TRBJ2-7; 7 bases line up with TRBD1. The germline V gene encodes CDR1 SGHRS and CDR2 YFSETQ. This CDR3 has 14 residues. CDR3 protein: CASSFTGQPYEQCF. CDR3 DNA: TGCGCCAGCAGCTTTACGGGACAGCCCTACGAGCAGTGCTTC.

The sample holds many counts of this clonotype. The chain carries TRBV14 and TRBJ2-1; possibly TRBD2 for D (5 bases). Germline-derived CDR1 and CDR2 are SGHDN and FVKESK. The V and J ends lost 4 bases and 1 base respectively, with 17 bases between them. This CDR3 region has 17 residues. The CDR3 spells CASSRTRASVSYNEQFF. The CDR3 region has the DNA TGTGCCAGCAGCCGAACGAGGGCGTCTGTGTCCTACAATGAGCAGTTCTTC.

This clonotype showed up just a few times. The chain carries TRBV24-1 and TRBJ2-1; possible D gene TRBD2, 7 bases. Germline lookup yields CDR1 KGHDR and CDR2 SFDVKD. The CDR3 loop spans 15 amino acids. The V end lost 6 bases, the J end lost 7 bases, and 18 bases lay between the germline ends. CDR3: CATSRGGGGQNEQFF. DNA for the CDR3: TGTGCCACCAGTCGTGGGGGAGGGGGTCAAAATGAGCAGTTCTTC.

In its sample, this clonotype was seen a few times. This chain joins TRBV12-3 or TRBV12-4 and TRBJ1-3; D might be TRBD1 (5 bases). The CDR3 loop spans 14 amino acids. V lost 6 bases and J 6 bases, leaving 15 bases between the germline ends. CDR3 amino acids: CASRSPGLVNTIYF. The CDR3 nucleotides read TGTGCCAGCAGATCTCCGGGGCTGGTAAACACCATATATTTT.

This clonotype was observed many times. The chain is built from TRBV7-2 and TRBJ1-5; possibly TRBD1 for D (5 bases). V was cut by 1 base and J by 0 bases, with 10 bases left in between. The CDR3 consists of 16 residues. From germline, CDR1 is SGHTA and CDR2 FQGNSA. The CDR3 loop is CASSLGGGYSNQPQHF. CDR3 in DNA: TGTGCCAGCAGCTTAGGGGGGGGATATAGCAATCAGCCCCAGCATTTT.

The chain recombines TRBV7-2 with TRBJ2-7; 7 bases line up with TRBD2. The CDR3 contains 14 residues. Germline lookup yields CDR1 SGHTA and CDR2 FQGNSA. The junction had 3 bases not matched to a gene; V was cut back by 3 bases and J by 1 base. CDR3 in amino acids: CASSFQRGSYEQYF. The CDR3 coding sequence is TGTGCCAGCAGCTTCCAGCGGGGTTCCTACGAGCAGTACTTC.

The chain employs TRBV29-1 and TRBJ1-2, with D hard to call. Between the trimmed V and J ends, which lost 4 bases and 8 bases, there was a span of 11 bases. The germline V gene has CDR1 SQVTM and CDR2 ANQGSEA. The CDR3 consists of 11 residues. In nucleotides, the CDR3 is TGCAGCGTTGGCCCCTCTGGGGGCTACACCTTC. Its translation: CSVGPSGGYTF.

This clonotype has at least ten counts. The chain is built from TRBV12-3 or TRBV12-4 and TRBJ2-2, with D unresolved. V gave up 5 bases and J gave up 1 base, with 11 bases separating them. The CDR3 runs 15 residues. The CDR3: CASSPPLGNTGELFF. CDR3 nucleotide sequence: TGTGCCAGCAGTCCCCCCTTGGGGAACACCGGGGAGCTGTTTTTT.

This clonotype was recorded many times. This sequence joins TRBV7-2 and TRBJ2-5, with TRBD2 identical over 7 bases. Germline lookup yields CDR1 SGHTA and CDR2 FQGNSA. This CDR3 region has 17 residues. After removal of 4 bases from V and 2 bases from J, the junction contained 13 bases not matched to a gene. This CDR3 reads CASSSPMVAGSQETQYF. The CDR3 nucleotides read TGTGCCAGCAGCTCCCCGATGGTAGCGGGCTCTCAAGAGACCCAGTACTTC.

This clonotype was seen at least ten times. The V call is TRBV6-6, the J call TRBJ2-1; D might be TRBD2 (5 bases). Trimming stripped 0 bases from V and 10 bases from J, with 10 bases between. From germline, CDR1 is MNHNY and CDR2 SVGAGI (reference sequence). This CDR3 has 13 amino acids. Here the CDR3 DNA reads TGTGCCAGCAGTTACTCGGCCCGAGGGGAGCAGTTCTTC. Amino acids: CASSYSARGEQFF.

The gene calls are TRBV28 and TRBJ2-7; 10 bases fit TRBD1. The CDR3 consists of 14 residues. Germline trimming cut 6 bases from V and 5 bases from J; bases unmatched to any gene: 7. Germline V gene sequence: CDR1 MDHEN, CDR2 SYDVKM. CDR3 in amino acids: CASRGDRGSNEQYF. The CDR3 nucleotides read TGTGCCAGCAGGGGGGACAGGGGCTCTAACGAGCAGTACTTC.

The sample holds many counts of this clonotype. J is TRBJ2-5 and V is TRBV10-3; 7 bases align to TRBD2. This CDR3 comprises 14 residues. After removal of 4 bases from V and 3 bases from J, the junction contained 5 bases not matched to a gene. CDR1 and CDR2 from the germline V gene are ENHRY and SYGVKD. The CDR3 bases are TGTGCCATCAGTGGGGCGGGAGCAAAAGAGACCCAGTACTTC. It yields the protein CAISGAGAKETQYF.

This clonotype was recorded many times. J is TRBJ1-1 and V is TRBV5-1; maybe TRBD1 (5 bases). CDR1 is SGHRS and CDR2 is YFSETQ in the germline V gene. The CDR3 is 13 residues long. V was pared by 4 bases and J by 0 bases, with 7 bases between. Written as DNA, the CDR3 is TGCGCCAGCAGCGGGACCATGAACACTGAAGCTTTCTTT. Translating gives CASSGTMNTEAFF.

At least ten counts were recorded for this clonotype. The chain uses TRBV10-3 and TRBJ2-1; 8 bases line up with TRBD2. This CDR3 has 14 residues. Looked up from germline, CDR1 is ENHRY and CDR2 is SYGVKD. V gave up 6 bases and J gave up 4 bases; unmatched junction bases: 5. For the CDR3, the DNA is TGTGCCATCAGGGAGCGGGAGCTGTACAATGAGCAGTTCTTC. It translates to CAIRERELYNEQFF.

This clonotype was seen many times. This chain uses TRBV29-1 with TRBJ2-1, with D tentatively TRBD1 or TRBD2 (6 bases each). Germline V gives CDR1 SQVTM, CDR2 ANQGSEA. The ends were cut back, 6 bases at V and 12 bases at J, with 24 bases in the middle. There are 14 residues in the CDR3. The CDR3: CSVDGGGPRDRQFF. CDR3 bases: TGCAGCGTAGATGGGGGCGGTCCGCGGGATAGGCAGTTCTTC.